This T cell receptor (beta chain) was sequenced in a study of blood T cell repertoires in COVID-19. Study context: The analysed material was cDNA or gDNA that came from T cells, B-cell-depleted T cells, or PBMCs.

In germline, CDR1 is SGHDN, CDR2 FVKESK. V shed 0 bases, J shed 3 bases, and the junction held 8 bases outside the gene matches. There are 19 residues in the CDR3. Data came from immunoSEQ multiplex PCR; TCRdb stores just in-frame clones and leaves some out. Counted here are more than 150,000 clones, less than 90% occurring once; the ten biggest clones make up about 8.6%. The source material was PBMCs or T cells enriched from blood (not recorded which). The rearrangement joins TRBV14 to TRBJ2-2, with TRBD2 identical over 12 bases. This TCR was recovered from a woman aged 45-60 years who had recovered from COVID-19. CDR3 in DNA: TGTGCCAGCAGCCAAGATTGGGTCCGACTAGCGGGAGACACCGGGGAGCTGTTTTTT. Amino acids: CASSQDWVRLAGDTGELFF.